Below, one T cell receptor beta chain is given with its context. What it binds is unknown. This specimen comes from a study of cytomegalovirus exposure and HLA in healthy donors. General study results and limits: Earlier findings revealed that most TCR beta V segments proved productive either about 90% or about 30% of the time. In a later analysis, the majority of CMV-associated beta chains seemingly showed HLA restriction. Later on, a genetic analysis was performed. It linked a missense variant in DCLRE1C with V- and J-gene trimming of TCR beta. Sequences of the TCR beta chain were said to predict the HLA-A and HLA-B alleles of most subjects accurately.

Germline assignment: CDR1 SGHVS and CDR2 FQNEAQ. The CDR3 sequence is 15 residues long. Deletions cut 3 bases from V and 2 bases from J, with 11 bases between. PCR amplification relied on 60 Vbeta primers (plus 13 Jbeta primers). TCRdb keeps only in-frame clones here, not all; method: immunoSEQ multiplex PCR. The sample records about 160,000 clones, 75% to 80% being singletons. The TCR comes from a woman aged 45-65 years in good health and CMV-seropositive. The specimen sequenced was PBMCs. The chain is built from TRBV7-8 and TRBJ1-5; perhaps TRBD1 as D (6 bases). The CDR3 reads CASSLNRARNQPQHF. CDR3 nucleotides: TGTGCCAGCAGCTTGAACAGGGCTCGCAATCAGCCCCAGCATTTT.